One sample yielded the 21 T cell receptor beta chains listed below, sequenced in a study of blood T cell repertoires in COVID-19. Produced via immunoSEQ multiplex PCR; TCRdb's table is partial and in-frame only. The data hold under 200,000 clones, with 82% observed a single time. Specimen: PBMCs or T cells enriched from blood (not recorded which). The origin of the receptors is a woman between 55 and 75 years old with acute COVID-19.

The table lists this clone with a count of one. V and J are TRBV5-6 and TRBJ1-2; 9 bases align to TRBD1. V lost 4 bases to trimming and J lost 4 bases; unmatched junction nucleotides: 8. Germline assignment: CDR1 SGHDT and CDR2 YYEEEE. The CDR3 runs to 15 residues. CDR3 residues: CASSKGQGGGYGYTF. The CDR3 DNA reads as TGTGCCAGCAGCAAGGGACAGGGAGGGGGCTATGGCTACACCTTC.

V gene TRBV1 combines with J gene TRBJ1-6; the table assigns TRBD1, which was not confirmed against the DNA. TRBV1 is a known pseudogene. This CDR3 is built from 12 residues. CDR3 loop: CTSSYRNSPLHF. DNA for the CDR3: TGCACCAGCAGTTACAGGAATTCACCCCTCCACTTT.

The chain recombines TRBV7-7 with TRBJ1-1; D is perhaps TRBD1 (6 bases). Germline CDR1 reads SSHAT; CDR2 reads FNYEAQ (reference sequence). CDR3 size: 13 residues. The V end lost 2 bases, the J end lost 5 bases, and 9 bases lay between the germline ends. The CDR3 here is CASSLNRETEAFF. For the CDR3, the DNA is TGTGCCAGCAGCTTAAACAGGGAGACTGAAGCTTTCTTT.

The chain is built from TRBV10-1 and TRBJ2-1, with D tentatively TRBD2 (6 bases). The V gene's germline CDR1 is WNHNN and CDR2 SYGVQD (reference sequence). The V and J ends lost 0 bases and 10 bases respectively, with 13 bases between them. This CDR3 comprises 14 residues. CDR3 region: CASSESGGVGEQFF. The CDR3 DNA reads TGCGCCAGCAGTGAGTCTGGCGGGGTCGGGGAGCAGTTCTTC.

J is TRBJ1-6 and V is TRBV7-2; 8 bases agree with TRBD1. The length of the CDR3 is 14 residues. Germline CDR1 is SGHTA and CDR2 is FQGNSA. V was clipped by 3 bases and J by 8 bases; unmatched bases: 3. CDR3 amino acids: CASSFNRGDSPLHF. CDR3 in DNA: TGTGCCAGCAGCTTTAACAGGGGGGATTCACCCCTCCACTTT. Full variable domain (rest looked up from reference TRBV7-2 and TRBJ1-6): GAGVSQSPSNKVTEKGKDVELRCDPISGHTALYWYRQSLGQGLEFLIYFQGNSAPDKSGLPSDRFSAERTGGSVSTLTIQRTQQEDSAVYLCASSFNRGDSPLHFGNGTRLTVT.

V usage is TRBV14 and J usage is TRBJ1-6; D unclear. Germline CDR1 SGHDN, CDR2 FVKESK. V was cut by 4 bases and J by 10 bases, with 14 bases left in between. This CDR3 is built from 14 residues. CDR3: CASSRASGFSPLHF. The CDR3 nucleotides are TGTGCCAGCAGCCGAGCCTCAGGATTCTCACCCCTCCACTTT. Based on the CDR3 plus reference TRBV14 and TRBJ1-6, the full variable domain is EAGVTQFPSHSVIEKGQTVTLRCDPISGHDNLYWYRRVMGKEIKFLLHFVKESKQDESGMPNNRFLAERTGGTYSTLKVQPAELEDSGVYFCASSRASGFSPLHFGNGTRLTVT.

The chain has TRBV27 and TRBJ1-2, with TRBD1 matching over 7 bases. The length of the CDR3 is 14 residues. The V gene end was trimmed by 6 bases and the J gene end by 0 bases; junction bases not matched to a gene: 4. The germline V gene has CDR1 MNHEY and CDR2 SMNVEV (reference sequence). CDR3 nucleotides: TGTGCCAGCAGCCGGACAGGATCTAACTATGGCTACACCTTC. The encoded protein is CASSRTGSNYGYTF.

The CDR3 nucleotides read TGCGCCAGCAGCCAACAGGGGTCGAACACTGAAGCTTTCTTT. It translates to CASSQQGSNTEAFF. The rearrangement uses TRBV4-3 and TRBJ1-1; tentative D call: TRBD1 (6 bases). Germline lookup yields CDR1 LGHNA and CDR2 YSLEER. V lost 2 bases and J 1 base, leaving 8 bases between the germline ends. CDR3 length: 14 residues.

The table lists this clone with a few counts. The chain has TRBV28 and TRBJ2-7; D unresolved. The CDR3 consists of 15 residues. The germline V and J ends were trimmed by 2 bases and 6 bases, with 17 bases remaining between them. CDR1 MDHEN and CDR2 SYDVKM come from the germline V gene. The CDR3 loop is CASSLQLGPGPEQYF. The CDR3 bases are TGTGCCAGCAGTTTACAGCTGGGCCCTGGGCCCGAGCAGTACTTC.

This clone has more than one count but fewer than ten. The genes are TRBV28 and TRBJ2-1, with 11 nucleotides matching TRBD1. The V gene's germline CDR1 is MDHEN and CDR2 SYDVKM. The V and J ends lost 6 bases and 4 bases, in that order; junction bases with no gene match: 2. The CDR3 is 14 residues long. The CDR3 reads CASRGTGGYNEQFF. The CDR3 DNA reads TGTGCCAGCAGGGGGACAGGGGGGTACAATGAGCAGTTCTTC.

This clone has a handful of counts. The chain joins TRBV6-2 or TRBV6-3 to TRBJ2-7, with TRBD2 matching over 9 bases. Germline V gives CDR1 MNHEY, CDR2 SVGEGT. This CDR3 is 15 amino acids long. Losses at the gene ends were 5 bases for V and 2 bases for J; bases not matched to a gene: 7. CDR3 nucleotides: TGTGCCAGCAGTCGTCCTCGCGGGGGGGCCTACGAGCAGTACGTC. Encoded protein: CASSRPRGGAYEQYV.

The chain is built from TRBV11-2 and TRBJ2-2, with D possibly matching TRBD2 (6 bases). Trimming left V 1 base short and J 5 bases short, with 11 bases between. Germline CDR1 is SGHAT and CDR2 is FQNNGV. CDR3 length: 15 amino acids. The CDR3 here is CASSLGRGGTGELFF. The CDR3 DNA follows: TGTGCCAGCAGCTTAGGTCGCGGAGGGACCGGGGAGCTGTTTTTT.

The chain couples TRBV27 to TRBJ1-6, with 9 bases fitting TRBD1. There are 15 residues in the CDR3. J was trimmed by 7 bases and V by 3 bases; bases with no gene match: 4. In germline, CDR1 is MNHEY, CDR2 SMNVEV (reference sequence). The CDR3 protein is CASSFGTGINSPLHF. DNA of the CDR3: TGTGCCAGCAGTTTCGGGACAGGGATCAATTCACCCCTCCACTTT.

The chain is built from TRBV5-1 and TRBJ2-1, with D possibly matching TRBD1 (8 bases). Germline CDR1 and CDR2: SGHRS and YFSETQ. The CDR3 loop spans 15 amino acids. Trimming cost V 4 bases and J 6 bases, with 17 bases left between them. The chain's CDR3 is CASSLTYRGGNEQFF. The DNA of the CDR3 is TGCGCCAGCAGCCTGACATACAGGGGGGGCAATGAGCAGTTCTTC.

This chain uses TRBV18 with TRBJ2-7, with 10 bases aligning to TRBD1. Germline values: CDR1 KGHSH, CDR2 LQKENI. The CDR3 has 14 residues. J was trimmed by 6 bases and V by 6 bases; bases with no gene match: 8. CDR3 nucleotide sequence: TGTGCCAGCTCGGAGGGACAGGGGTTCTCCGAGCAGTACTTC. This gives the protein CASSEGQGFSEQYF.

This chain joins TRBV4-2 and TRBJ2-4; tentative D call: TRBD2 (5 bases). Trimming pared 1 base from V and 7 bases from J, leaving 11 bases between. In germline, CDR1 is LGHNA, CDR2 YNFKEQ. The CDR3 length is 14 residues. The CDR3 coding sequence is TGTGCCAGCAGCCAAGTCGCGGGCGAGAACATTCAGTACTTC. It encodes CASSQVAGENIQYF.

The chain has TRBV19 and TRBJ2-1, with TRBD1 as a possible D gene (5 bases). V gave up 3 bases and J gave up 8 bases, with 14 bases separating them. CDR1 LNHDA and CDR2 SQIVND come from the germline V gene (reference sequence). The CDR3 has 14 amino acids. The CDR3 DNA sequence: TGTGCCAGTAGTATTACGCAGGGTCGGGATGAGCAGTTCTTC. Translating gives CASSITQGRDEQFF.

The chain joins TRBV6-5 to TRBJ1-1; D perhaps matches TRBD1 (5 bases). CDR1 is MNHEY, CDR2 SVGAGI, per germline. The CDR3 is made up of 14 amino acids. V was cut by 0 bases and J by 4 bases, with 9 bases left in between. CDR3 sequence (DNA): TGTGCCAGCAGTTACTCGGTGGGGCGCACTGAAGCTTTCTTT. Translation gives CASSYSVGRTEAFF.

The J gene is TRBJ1-2, the V gene TRBV10-3; 9 positions agree with TRBD1. The CDR3 is 15 amino acids. J gave up 2 bases and V 9 bases, and 10 bases lay outside the gene matches. Germline V lookup: CDR1 ENHRY, CDR2 SYGVKD. CDR3 protein: CAIRQGDELNYGYTF. DNA of the CDR3: TGTGCCATAAGACAGGGGGACGAATTAAACTATGGCTACACCTTC.

The DNA of the CDR3 is TGTGCCAGCAGTACCGGGACTAGCGGCACAGATACGCAGTATTTT. This translates into CASSTGTSGTDTQYF. This sequence joins TRBV27 and TRBJ2-3; 10 bases are a match to TRBD2. Germline assignment: CDR1 MNHEY and CDR2 SMNVEV (reference sequence). J lost 1 base, V lost 5 bases, and 3 bases had no gene match. The CDR3 sequence is 15 residues long.

V is TRBV7-2 and J is TRBJ1-1, with 8 nucleotides matching TRBD1. After removal of 5 bases from V and 7 bases from J, the junction contained 9 bases not matched to a gene. The CDR3 consists of 14 residues. The germline CDR1 and CDR2 sequences are SGHTA and FQGNSA. This CDR3 is CASSLTTGVGEAFF. The CDR3 DNA sequence: TGTGCCAGCAGCCTAACGACAGGGGTCGGTGAAGCTTTCTTT.